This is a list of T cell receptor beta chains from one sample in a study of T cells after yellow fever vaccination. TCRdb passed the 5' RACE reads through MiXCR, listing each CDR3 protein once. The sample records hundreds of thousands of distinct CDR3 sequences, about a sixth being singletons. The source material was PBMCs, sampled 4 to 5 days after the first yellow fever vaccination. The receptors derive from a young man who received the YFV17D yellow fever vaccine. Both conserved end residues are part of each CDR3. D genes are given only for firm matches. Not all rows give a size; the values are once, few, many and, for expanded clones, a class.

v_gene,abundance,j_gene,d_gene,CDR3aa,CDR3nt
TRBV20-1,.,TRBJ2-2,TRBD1,CSARRGTANTGELFF,TGCAGTGCTAGAAGGGGGACAGCGAACACCGGGGAGCTGTTTTTT
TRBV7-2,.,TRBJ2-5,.,CASSLRGQRRETQYF,TGTGCCAGCAGCTTAAGGGGCCAACGAAGAGAGACCCAGTACTTC
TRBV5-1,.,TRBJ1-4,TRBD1,CASSLTGERGNEKLFF,TGCGCCAGCAGCCTTACAGGGGAGAGGGGTAATGAAAAACTGTTTTTT
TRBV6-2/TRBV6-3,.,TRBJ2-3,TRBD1,CASSHTDRDLTDTQYF,TGTGCCAGCAGTCACACCGACAGGGATCTCACAGATACGCAGTATTTT
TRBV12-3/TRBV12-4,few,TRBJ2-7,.,CASSLNQLTSEQYF,TGTGCCAGCAGTTTAAACCAACTAACGAGCGAGCAGTACTTC
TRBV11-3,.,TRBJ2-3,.,CASSLVAGSDTQYF,TGTGCCAGCAGCTTAGTGGCGGGCTCTGATACGCAGTATTTT
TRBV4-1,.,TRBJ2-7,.,CASSHTVGGGEQYF,TGCGCCAGCAGCCACACCGTGGGGGGCGGCGAGCAGTACTTC
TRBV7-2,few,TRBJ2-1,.,CASSGGHYNEQFF,TGTGCCAGCAGCGGAGGACATTACAATGAGCAGTTCTTC
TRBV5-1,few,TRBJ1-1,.,CASSFGGLPEAFF,TGCGCCAGCAGCTTCGGGGGATTGCCTGAAGCTTTCTTT
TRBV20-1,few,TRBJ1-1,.,CSATGRSEAFF,TGCAGTGCGACCGGACGGAGTGAAGCTTTCTTT
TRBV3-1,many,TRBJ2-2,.,CASTPSKTADTGELFF,TGTGCCAGCACCCCCAGTAAAACAGCCGACACCGGGGAGCTGTTTTTT